These 26 T cell receptor beta chains were sequenced from one sample in a study of T cells in Graves' hyperthyroidism and ophthalmopathy. Researchers took RNA transcripts and amplified the TCR beta CDR3 regions from them. The TCR CDR3 was amplified in a first-round RT-PCR using the HTBI primer set. Using its own MiXCR run on the multiplex PCR reads, TCRdb lists one record per CDR3 protein. Of under 350,000 distinct CDR3 sequences listed, under 30% were seen once; the top ten hold 20% to 30%. The sample taken for sequencing was blood. These receptors all stem from a man in his forties with Graves' hyperthyroidism that later progressed to Graves' ophthalmopathy.

The rearrangement joins TRBV28 to TRBJ2-5; possible D gene TRBD2, 5 bases. Trimming cost V 6 bases and J 5 bases, with 16 bases left between them. This CDR3 is 14 amino acids long. Germline CDR1 is MDHEN and CDR2 is SYDVKM. The CDR3 loop reads CASSPSLGRETQYF. CDR3 DNA: TGTGCCAGCAGCCCTTCACTAGGTCGGGAGACCCAGTACTTC.

The chain links TRBV18 to TRBJ1-1; D is unclear. V was cut by 3 bases and J by 3 bases, with 8 bases left in between. The CDR3 runs 13 residues. The V gene's germline CDR1 is KGHSH and CDR2 LQKENI. The CDR3 region is CASSPEGYTEAFF. DNA for the CDR3: TGTGCCAGCTCACCCGAAGGATACACTGAAGCTTTCTTT.

This clonotype has only one observation. This chain connects TRBV28 to TRBJ2-7; 8 bases are a match to TRBD2. The CDR3 loop spans 15 amino acids. The trim removed 4 bases at V and 2 bases at J, leaving 7 bases unmatched. Germline V gene data show CDR1 as MDHEN and CDR2 as SYDVKM. The DNA of the CDR3 is TGTGCCAGCAGTTACGTCGGACTAGCAGCCTACGAGCAGTACTTC. It codes for CASSYVGLAAYEQYF.

This clonotype appeared many times. The chain has TRBV27 and TRBJ1-1; 7 bases agree with TRBD1. This CDR3 spans 15 amino acids. Per the germline V gene, CDR1 is MNHEY and CDR2 is SMNVEV (reference sequence). Trimming cost V 4 bases and J 1 base; bases outside gene matches: 6. The CDR3 is CASSYLGQENTEAFF. The CDR3 coding sequence is TGTGCCAGCAGTTACTTAGGACAGGAGAACACTGAAGCTTTCTTT.

This clonotype was observed many times. CDR3 region: CSSGVRNTEAFF. CDR3 DNA: TGCAGCTCTGGAGTCCGGAACACTGAAGCTTTCTTT. The chain joins TRBV29-1 to TRBJ1-1; D unclear. V was trimmed by 8 bases and J by 1 base, leaving 11 bases between them. The CDR3 covers 12 residues. Germline V gene sequence: CDR1 SQVTM, CDR2 ANQGSEA. Using reference TRBV29-1 and TRBJ1-1 for the parts outside the CDR3, the full variable domain is SAVISQKPSRDICQRGTSLTIQCQVDSQVTMMFWYRQQPGQSLTLIATANQGSEATYESGFVIDKFPISRPNLTFSTLTVSNMSPEDSSIYLCSSGVRNTEAFFGQGTRLTVV.

The V call is TRBV28, the J call TRBJ2-7; 7 positions agree with TRBD2. Germline V gene lookup returns CDR1 MDHEN and CDR2 SYDVKM. Germline trimming cut 7 bases from V and 2 bases from J; bases unmatched to any gene: 5. The CDR3 totals 13 residues. This chain's CDR3 is CASTLTSTYEQYF. The CDR3, as DNA: TGTGCCAGCACTTTGACTAGCACCTACGAGCAGTACTTC.

This clonotype has only a few counts. The chain joins TRBV28 to TRBJ2-7; no definite D call. CDR1 is MDHEN, CDR2 SYDVKM, per germline. V was shortened by 5 bases and J by 2 bases, with 16 bases between the two germline ends. This CDR3 contains 15 residues. The CDR3 region has the DNA TGTGCCAGCAGTCCCGGGCCACACGTAGCCTACGAGCAGTACTTC. Translating gives CASSPGPHVAYEQYF.

The sample holds a few counts of this clonotype. The chain joins TRBV18 to TRBJ1-2; the D is unclear. The V gene lost 4 bases and the J gene lost 13 bases, with 19 bases spanning the gap. CDR3 length equals 13 residues. CDR1 and CDR2 (germline): KGHSH, LQKENI. DNA for the CDR3: TGTGCCAGCTCACTGGCGCCCAGACGGCCGCTCACCTTC. Residues: CASSLAPRRPLTF.

The V call is TRBV20-1, the J call TRBJ1-2; no definite D call. Germline CDR1 is DFQATT and CDR2 is SNEGSKA (reference sequence). The V gene lost 6 bases and the J gene lost 2 bases, with 16 bases spanning the gap. The CDR3 is made up of 14 amino acids. In nucleotides, the CDR3 is TGCAGTGCCCCCCGGGGTAACCCAAACTATGGCTACACCTTC. As protein: CSAPRGNPNYGYTF.

This clonotype came up many times. The rearrangement uses TRBV30 and TRBJ1-2, with unresolved D. The germline gives CDR1 GTSNPN, CDR2 SVGIG (reference sequence). The V end was cut by 3 bases, the J end by 3 bases, with 11 bases between. The CDR3 is 13 amino acids. The CDR3 sequence is CAWRQWSDYGYTF. In DNA form, the CDR3 reads TGTGCCTGGAGGCAGTGGTCCGACTATGGCTACACCTTC.

The chain employs TRBV19 and TRBJ1-1; no clear D. Germline CDR1 is LNHDA and CDR2 is SQIVND (reference sequence). Trimming removed 7 bases from V and 1 base from J, with 10 bases in between. The CDR3 totals 13 residues. In nucleotides, the CDR3 is TGTGCCAGTATGGGTTTGTGGAACACTGAAGCTTTCTTT. Protein sequence: CASMGLWNTEAFF.

This clonotype occurred many times. This chain joins TRBV6-5 and TRBJ1-1; the match to TRBD1 covers 9 bases. CDR3 length: 14 amino acids. CDR1 and CDR2 from the germline V gene are MNHEY and SVGAGI. The junction had 5 bases not matched to a gene; V was cut back by 7 bases and J by 2 bases. CDR3 region: CASKTGQGNTEAFF. CDR3 bases: TGTGCCAGCAAAACGGGACAGGGAAACACTGAAGCTTTCTTT.

This clonotype has ten or more counts. The rearrangement links TRBV2 to TRBJ2-7; no clear D. Germline V lookup: CDR1 SNHLY, CDR2 FYNNEI. The CDR3 covers 12 residues. Trimming cost V 4 bases and J 3 bases, with 7 bases left between them. CDR3 loop: CASSGSSYEQYF. CDR3 sequence (DNA): TGTGCCAGCAGTGGATCCAGCTACGAGCAGTACTTC.

This clonotype came up many times. Relative to the germline gene, one junction end is altered; a read error may explain this. This rearrangement joins TRBV12-3 or TRBV12-4 to TRBJ2-5; D possibly corresponds to TRBD1 (6 bases). This CDR3 contains 14 residues. CDR3 DNA sequence: TGTGCCAGCGGCGTACGGGAAGGGGGAGAGACCCAGTGCTTC. It codes for CASGVREGGETQCF.

The sample holds many counts of this clonotype. A much larger clone differs from this one at a single base, so this may be a read error. This sequence joins TRBV2 and TRBJ2-5, with D tentatively TRBD2 (6 bases). Germline values: CDR1 SNHLY, CDR2 FYNNEI. This CDR3 region has 14 residues. The CDR3 DNA is TGTGCCAGCAGTGTTGGCGGGATTGGAGAGACCCGGTACTTC. Translated: CASSVGGIGETRYF.

This clonotype was found many times. The rearrangement links TRBV25-1 to TRBJ2-7; no definite D call. Germline CDR1 and CDR2: MGHDK and SYGVNS. There are 12 residues in the CDR3. V gave up 0 bases and J gave up 6 bases, with 6 bases separating them. The CDR3 region is CASSEYISEQYF. The DNA for the CDR3 is TGTGCCAGCAGTGAATATATTTCCGAGCAGTACTTC.

The rearrangement links TRBV6-2 or TRBV6-3 to TRBJ2-7; 10 bases are shared with TRBD1. Germline V CDR1 and CDR2: MNHEY, SVGEGT. V dropped 4 bases and J dropped 3; count of bases not matched to a gene: 6. CDR3 length: 15 residues. The CDR3 DNA is TGTGCCAGCAGTTCCCTGGGACAGGGGAACTACGAGCAGTACTTC. Translating it yields CASSSLGQGNYEQYF.

This clonotype occurred many times. The CDR3 nucleotides read TGTGCCAGCAGTGAAGAAAGAGGGTACCAAGAGACCCAGTACTTC. This translates into CASSEERGYQETQYF. The V gene is TRBV2, the J gene TRBJ2-5, with D maybe TRBD2 (5 bases). The CDR3 is made up of 15 amino acids. Trimming pared 1 base from V and 0 bases from J, leaving 9 bases between. Germline V gene sequence: CDR1 SNHLY, CDR2 FYNNEI.

This clonotype has at least ten counts. The CDR3 DNA reads TGTGCCAGCAGCGTCAGCCGGGACTCCTCCTACGAGCAGTACTTC. This gives the protein CASSVSRDSSYEQYF. This chain links TRBV7-2 with TRBJ2-7, with D perhaps matching TRBD2 (6 bases). The CDR3 totals 15 residues. Germline V gene lookup returns CDR1 SGHTA and CDR2 FQGNSA. The germline V and J ends were trimmed by 5 bases and 0 bases, with 14 bases remaining between them.

This clonotype was counted between two and nine times. V and J are TRBV7-2 and TRBJ2-5; 7 bases align to TRBD1. V trimming: 2 bases; J trimming: 4 bases; junction bases outside the gene matches: 7. Germline-derived CDR1 and CDR2 are SGHTA and FQGNSA. This CDR3 region has 15 residues. The CDR3 region is CASSLNQGVRETQYF. DNA of the CDR3: TGTGCCAGCAGCTTAAACCAGGGGGTTAGAGAGACCCAGTACTTC.

This chain uses TRBV6-1 with TRBJ2-7; D is uncertain. Trimming cost V 6 bases and J 5 bases, with 14 bases left between them. Germline V gene sequence: CDR1 MNHNS, CDR2 SASEGT. The CDR3 loop spans 13 amino acids. The chain's CDR3 is CASRNSPGNEQYF. The CDR3 nucleotides read TGTGCCAGCAGAAACAGTCCTGGAAACGAGCAGTACTTC.

The table lists this clonotype with many counts. This rearrangement joins TRBV11-2 to TRBJ2-7; TRBD1 is a possible D gene (6 bases). Per the germline V gene, CDR1 is SGHAT and CDR2 is FQNNGV. The CDR3 loop spans 16 amino acids. V was clipped by 4 bases and J by 0 bases, with 16 bases between them. This CDR3 reads CASSSRDTLSSYEQYF. The CDR3 DNA reads as TGTGCCAGCAGCTCCAGGGACACATTAAGCTCCTACGAGCAGTACTTC.

This clonotype was recorded at least ten times. This sequence joins TRBV6-2 or TRBV6-3 and TRBJ2-7; TRBD2 matches 9 bases. Germline V gene sequence: CDR1 MNHEY, CDR2 SVGEGT. The junction had 24 bases not matched to a gene; V was cut back by 5 bases and J by 7 bases. This CDR3 contains 19 residues. Written as DNA, the CDR3 is TGTGCCAGCAGTACTCCTTACTCCGTTAGCGGGAGAAGGGCAGGGGAGCAGTACTTC. It yields the protein CASSTPYSVSGRRAGEQYF.

In its sample, this clonotype was seen many times. The rearrangement uses TRBV29-1 and TRBJ2-2; the D gene is possibly TRBD2 (5 bases). The V end lost 7 bases, the J end lost 3 bases, and 12 bases lay between the germline ends. This CDR3 contains 13 residues. The germline V gene encodes CDR1 SQVTM and CDR2 ANQGSEA. The DNA of the CDR3 is TGCAGCGCCGGCGGACTTTACACCGGGGAGCTGTTTTTT. This sequence encodes CSAGGLYTGELFF.

This clonotype was recorded many times. V usage is TRBV29-1 and J usage is TRBJ2-5, with D perhaps matching TRBD1 or TRBD2 (5 bases each). In germline, CDR1 is SQVTM, CDR2 ANQGSEA. This CDR3 has 13 residues. Trimming stripped 8 bases from V and 1 base from J, with 14 bases between. DNA of the CDR3: TGCAGCAAGAGGGACGGACTCCAAGAGACCCAGTACTTC. Protein: CSKRDGLQETQYF.

Many counts were recorded for this clonotype. V gene TRBV10-3 combines with J gene TRBJ1-5; the match to TRBD1 covers 9 bases. With V trimmed by 5 bases and J by 6 bases, 8 bases remained unmatched. CDR1 ENHRY and CDR2 SYGVKD come from the germline V gene. This CDR3 has 15 amino acids. The CDR3 region is CAISSVTTGGQPQHF. In DNA form, the CDR3 reads TGTGCCATCAGTTCCGTCACGACAGGGGGTCAGCCCCAGCATTTT.